Reported below is one T cell receptor (beta chain). Its antigen is unidentified. Treatment reported: oral pan-JAK inhibitor, 5-10 mg twice daily. In alopecia areata patients, both lesional scalp punch biopsies and peripheral blood were collected. This sample is part of a study of CD8+ T cells in alopecia areata. Study-level information: Tofacitinib therapy took 6 to 18 months; 6 months off drug came after. General observations from the study: Shared TCR sequences were less clear between patients than in mice, possibly partly from HLA diversity.

TCR sequencing used cDNA made by reverse transcription of extracted RNA. Profiled with immunoSEQ multiplex PCR; TCRdb holds only in-frame clones, not every one. This table has under 150,000 clones, roughly three fifths appearing once. Germline CDR1 reads GTSNPN; CDR2 reads SVGIG (reference sequence). Trimming pared 2 bases from V and 4 bases from J, leaving 9 bases between. This CDR3 comprises 13 residues. This receptor was taken from a human donor with alopecia areata. J is TRBJ1-5 and V is TRBV30; D remains unclear. The starting material was CD4+ T cells sorted from blood, obtained at week 24, from a patient treated with tofacitinib. The CDR3 nucleotides are TGTGCCTGGAGTCGGCGGGGTAATCAGCCCCAGCATTTT. The encoded protein is CAWSRRGNQPQHF.